The 21 T cell receptor beta chains below were found in one sample sequenced in a study of shared T cell receptors in the human thymus (dated by TCRdb to the early 2020s). Library creation used the immunoSEQ multiplex PCR assay. TCRdb's version of the immuneACCESS table is confined to in-frame rearrangements and falls short of the full clone set. An unresolved V gene accounts for under half of the shortfall where checked; the remainder is of unknown origin. This sample is represented by 500,000 to 550,000 clones; more than 75% of them were singletons. The ten largest clones add up to about 0.014% of the sample. The same data also went into a second study, on human thymus T cells.

The sequencing sample was made of thymocytes. These receptors all come from a boy in the first two years of life with a congenital heart defect. Donor details come from another sample of the same person, matched by shared clones.

The V and J genes are TRBV9 and TRBJ2-3, with 7 bases that match TRBD2. V gave up 6 bases and J gave up 3 bases; unmatched junction bases: 13. Germline V gives CDR1 SGDLS, CDR2 YYNGEE. The CDR3 totals 16 residues. This CDR3 is CASTSLGDYLTDTQYF. As DNA, the CDR3 is TGTGCCAGCACCTCCCTTGGGGACTATCTGACAGATACGCAGTATTTT.

This clone came up once. The rearrangement joins TRBV4-2 to TRBJ2-1, with TRBD1 matching 10 bases. The V gene end was trimmed by 6 bases and the J gene end by 8 bases; junction bases not matched to a gene: 7. Germline V gene sequence: CDR1 LGHNA, CDR2 YNFKEQ. CDR3 length: 14 residues. The CDR3 protein is CASSLGQGEYEQFF. The CDR3 bases are TGTGCCAGCAGTCTTGGACAGGGGGAGTATGAGCAGTTCTTC.

The rearrangement joins TRBV30 to TRBJ2-2, with 14 bases matching TRBD2. V lost 0 bases and J lost 5; bases outside the gene matches: 17. Germline CDR1 reads GTSNPN; CDR2 reads SVGIG (reference sequence). The CDR3 length is 21 residues. In DNA form, the CDR3 reads TGTGCCTGGAGTGTACATCGGGGGACTAGCGGGAGTAGGAAGGGGACCGGGGAGCTGTTTTTT. Translated, it gives CAWSVHRGTSGSRKGTGELFF.

This clone appeared a single time. CDR3 residues: CASSPRTGRDTEAFF. The CDR3 bases are TGTGCCAGCAGTCCCCGGACAGGGAGAGACACTGAAGCTTTCTTT. The V gene is TRBV27, the J gene TRBJ1-1, with TRBD1 matching over 8 bases. The CDR3 sequence is 15 residues long. CDR1 is MNHEY and CDR2 is SMNVEV in the germline V gene (reference sequence). With V trimmed by 5 bases and J by 3 bases, 8 bases remained unmatched.

V gene TRBV7-2 combines with J gene TRBJ2-7, with 11 bases aligning to TRBD2. The V segment lost 5 bases and the J segment 2 bases; nucleotides outside the gene matches: 8. Germline lookup yields CDR1 SGHTA and CDR2 FQGNSA. The CDR3 totals 16 residues. The CDR3 DNA is TGTGCCAGCAGCCCTAGCGGTAGCGGGAGGGCCTACGAGCAGTACTTC. Its protein is CASSPSGSGRAYEQYF.

V is TRBV6-5 and J is TRBJ2-1; no reliable D call. V lost 4 bases, J lost 6 bases, and 10 bases lay in between. Germline CDR1 MNHEY, CDR2 SVGAGI. This CDR3 contains 13 residues. The CDR3 sequence: CASSLTPGNEQFF. The DNA for the CDR3 is TGTGCCAGCAGTTTGACCCCAGGCAATGAGCAGTTCTTC.

The V call is TRBV27, the J call TRBJ1-2; D perhaps matches TRBD1 (6 bases). V was cut by 4 bases and J by 3 bases, with 18 bases left in between. CDR3 length equals 16 residues. From germline, CDR1 is MNHEY and CDR2 SMNVEV (reference sequence). In nucleotides, the CDR3 is TGTGCCAGCAGTTCCCGAGGCGGGGGGCGATACTATGGCTACACCTTC. Its protein product is CASSSRGGGRYYGYTF.

The V and J genes are TRBV5-1 and TRBJ2-3; 7 bases align to TRBD2. J lost 2 bases, V lost 4 bases, and 10 bases had no gene match. The CDR3 has 16 amino acids. CDR1 is SGHRS, CDR2 YFSETQ, per germline. The CDR3 protein is CASSGAAGELTDTQYF. The CDR3 DNA reads as TGCGCCAGCAGCGGTGCGGCGGGAGAGCTCACAGATACGCAGTATTTT.

J is TRBJ2-1 and V is TRBV2; D is perhaps TRBD1 (6 bases). V lost 2 bases and J lost 2, with 10 bases in between. Per germline, CDR1 SNHLY and CDR2 FYNNEI. This CDR3 spans 15 amino acids. CDR3 in DNA: TGTGCCAGCAGTGAAAGGTGGGGGCCCTACAATGAGCAGTTCTTC. Amino acids: CASSERWGPYNEQFF.

The chain uses TRBV19 and TRBJ1-5; D unresolved. Trimming took off 4 bases at V and 6 bases at J, with 7 bases between the two ends. The germline CDR1 and CDR2 sequences are LNHDA and SQIVND (reference sequence). The CDR3 runs 12 residues. DNA for the CDR3: TGTGCCAGTAGTAATCGGTGTCAGCCCCAGCATTTT. This translates into CASSNRCQPQHF. The full variable domain, in which reference TRBV19 and TRBJ1-5 provide the parts outside the CDR3, is DGGITQSPKYLFRKEGQNVTLSCEQNLNHDAMYWYRQDPGQGLRLIYYSQIVNDFQKGDIAEGYSVSREKKESFPLTVTSAQKNPTAFYLCASSNRCQPQHFGDGTRLSIL.

This clone was counted between two and nine times. The V and J genes are TRBV6-6 and TRBJ2-5; TRBD1 agrees at 8 bases. There are 16 residues in the CDR3. Germline CDR1 reads MNHNY; CDR2 reads SVGAGI (reference sequence). V dropped 5 bases and J dropped 4; count of bases not matched to a gene: 12. The CDR3 nucleotides read TGTGCCAGCAGTGCCGACAGGGGTGAAACCAGAGAGACCCAGTACTTC. Residues: CASSADRGETRETQYF.

V gene TRBV5-6 combines with J gene TRBJ2-2, with D possibly being TRBD1 (6 bases). This CDR3 spans 13 amino acids. Trimming removed 5 bases from V and 6 bases from J, with 11 bases in between. Germline V lookup: CDR1 SGHDT, CDR2 YYEEEE. For the CDR3, the DNA is TGTGCCAGCAGATACAGGGTGTCCGGGGAGCTGTTTTTT. It translates to CASRYRVSGELFF.

In its sample, this clone was seen a few times. The J gene is TRBJ2-6, the V gene TRBV30, with 10 bases that match TRBD1. Trimming took 1 base from V and 4 from J; bases not matched to a gene: 16. The CDR3 consists of 20 residues. CDR1 is GTSNPN, CDR2 SVGIG, per germline (reference sequence). The CDR3 nucleotides are TGTGCCTGGAGTGCGGGCCCCGGGACAGGGGTAACCGCGGGGGCCAACGTCCTGACTTTC. This gives the protein CAWSAGPGTGVTAGANVLTF. The whole variable domain, filled in from reference TRBV30 and TRBJ2-6, reads SQTIHQWPATLVQPVGSPLSLECTVEGTSNPNLYWYRQAAGRGLQLLFYSVGIGQISSEVPQNLSASRPQDRQFILSSKKLLLSDSGFYLCAWSAGPGTGVTAGANVLTFGAGSRLTVL.

The gene calls are TRBV19 and TRBJ2-4; 7 bases are a match to TRBD1. The CDR3 is made up of 17 amino acids. Per the germline V gene, CDR1 is LNHDA and CDR2 is SQIVND (reference sequence). The ends lost 3 bases at V and 1 base at J; junction bases unmatched: 9. The CDR3 spells CASSIYDRARAKNIQYF. Here the CDR3 DNA reads TGTGCCAGTAGTATTTACGACAGGGCCAGGGCCAAAAACATTCAGTACTTC.

The chain uses TRBV27 and TRBJ1-2; possible D gene TRBD1, 6 bases. The V and J ends lost 8 bases and 0 bases respectively, with 16 bases between them. In germline, CDR1 is MNHEY, CDR2 SMNVEV (reference sequence). The CDR3 is 15 amino acids. DNA for the CDR3: TGTGCCAGCCATAGGCGGGGGCATCCTAACTATGGCTACACCTTC. Translated, it gives CASHRRGHPNYGYTF.

This clone was observed a single time. V gene TRBV4-3 combines with J gene TRBJ1-2; a possible D gene is TRBD1 (6 bases). V was trimmed by 5 bases and J by 1 base, leaving 20 bases between them. Germline CDR1 is LGHNA and CDR2 is YSLEER. There are 17 residues in the CDR3. The CDR3 bases are TGCGCCAGCAGCTCTCGACAGGAGAAGAAGGTTAACTATGGCTACACCTTC. Translated: CASSSRQEKKVNYGYTF.

The rearrangement uses TRBV15 and TRBJ2-1; 10 bases align to TRBD1. This CDR3 is 17 amino acids long. The germline CDR1 and CDR2 sequences are LNHNV and YYDKDF (reference sequence). After removal of 2 bases from V and 7 bases from J, the junction contained 11 bases not matched to a gene. CDR3 residues: CATSRPRDRGRGNEQFF. The CDR3 bases are TGTGCCACCAGCAGACCCCGGGACAGGGGACGGGGAAATGAGCAGTTCTTC.

In this sample, this clone turned up once. The V and J genes are TRBV5-8 and TRBJ2-1; D is unresolved. The CDR3 is made up of 10 amino acids. Trimming cost V 4 bases and J 12 bases, with 8 bases left between them. Germline V gives CDR1 SGHTS, CDR2 YDEGEE. CDR3 residues: CASSLRGQFF. In nucleotides, the CDR3 is TGTGCCAGCAGCCTAAGAGGGCAGTTCTTC.

The CDR3 nucleotides are TGTGCCACCTCCGGGACTAGCGGGAAGCACGAGCAGTACTTC. This gives the protein CATSGTSGKHEQYF. This chain uses TRBV6-1 with TRBJ2-7, with 13 bases that match TRBD2. This CDR3 is built from 14 residues. Germline CDR1 reads MNHNS; CDR2 reads SASEGT. Trimming removed 10 bases from V and 5 bases from J; junction bases left unmatched: 8.

The chain carries TRBV7-2 and TRBJ2-1, with TRBD2 matching 7 bases. The CDR3 runs 16 residues. J gave up 7 bases and V 5 bases, and 14 bases lay outside the gene matches. Germline V gene lookup returns CDR1 SGHTA and CDR2 FQGNSA. CDR3 nucleotide sequence: TGTGCCAGCAGCGTCAGACTAGCCCGGGACGGGAATGAGCAGTTCTTC. Its translation is CASSVRLARDGNEQFF.

V is TRBV4-2 and J is TRBJ2-4; TRBD2 aligns across 9 bases. The CDR3 contains 14 residues. Per the germline V gene, CDR1 is LGHNA and CDR2 is YNFKEQ. Trimming took 4 bases from V and 11 from J; bases not matched to a gene: 9. In nucleotides, the CDR3 is TGTGCCAGCAGCCTTATGCGGGGGGGGCTTGTTCAGTACTTC. This encodes CASSLMRGGLVQYF.